This T cell receptor (beta chain) was captured in a study of T-cell reconstitution after alpha-beta-depleted transplantation in children. Study conclusions and caveats: Recipient T cells and thymic progenitors that survived gave rise to the high TCRbeta diversity observed at day 60 in some patients. Two months or so post-transplant, alpha-beta T cells reportedly derived from several hundred expanded graft clones. T-cell counts and diversity at one year post-transplant came mainly from newly produced T cells.

Germline values: CDR1 SNHLY, CDR2 FYNNEI. V was cut by 4 bases and J by 0 bases, with 12 bases left in between. This CDR3 has 15 residues. Using unique molecular identifiers, the investigators prepared the TCRbeta library. One entry per CDR3 protein, called by TCRdb with MiXCR from the PCR reads. The table records hundreds of thousands of distinct CDR3 sequences, approximately 10% of them present only once. In this sample, this clonotype turned up a few times. Its specificity is unknown. This receptor was obtained from a child younger than two with acute myeloid leukemia, due to receive a stem cell transplant. The source was PBMCs, collected before TCRalphabeta/CD19-depleted stem cell transplant. The chain has TRBV2 and TRBJ1-2; D not resolved. CDR3 DNA sequence: TGTGCCAGCAGTGGTTCGGCGGGAGCTAACTATGGCTACACCTTC. The encoded protein is CASSGSAGANYGYTF.